The clone carrying this T cell receptor beta chain was picked up a small number of times. Its antigen is undetermined. CDR3 length: 16 amino acids. CDR1 and CDR2 (germline): ENHRY, SYGVKD. The junction had 7 bases not matched to a gene; V was cut back by 7 bases and J by 1 base. The data stem from a study of T-cell reconstitution after alpha-beta-depleted transplantation in children. Study conclusions and caveats: Fresh T-cell production supplied most of the T-cell counts and diversity seen one year after transplant.

Unique molecular identifiers were incorporated when the TCRbeta library was constructed. TCRdb reanalysed the PCR reads using MiXCR and keeps one entry per CDR3 protein. The table includes more than 500,000 distinct CDR3 sequences, approximately 10% detected once. The rearrangement uses TRBV10-3 and TRBJ1-3, with TRBD1 identical over 10 bases. The sequence derives from a female patient aged 2-10 years who had a stem cell transplant for aplastic anemia, so the T cells may come from the graft donor. The input for sequencing was PBMCs, mostly from graft donor cells, taken 180 days after TCRalphabeta/CD19-depleted stem cell transplant. CDR3 sequence reads: CAIKRDRGRSGNTIYF. CDR3 DNA: TGTGCCATCAAGCGGGACAGGGGAAGGTCTGGAAACACCATATATTTT.